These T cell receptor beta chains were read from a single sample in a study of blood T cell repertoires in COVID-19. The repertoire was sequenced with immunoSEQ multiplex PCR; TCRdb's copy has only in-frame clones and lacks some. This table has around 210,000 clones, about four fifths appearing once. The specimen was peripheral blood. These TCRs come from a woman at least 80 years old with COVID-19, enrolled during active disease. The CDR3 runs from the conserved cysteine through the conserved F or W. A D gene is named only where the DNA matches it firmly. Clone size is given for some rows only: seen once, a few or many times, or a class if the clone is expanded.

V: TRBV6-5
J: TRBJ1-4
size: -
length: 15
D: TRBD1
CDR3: CASSYSTGWAEKLFF
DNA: TGTGCCAGCAGTTACTCGACAGGGTGGGCTGAAAAACTGTTTTTT

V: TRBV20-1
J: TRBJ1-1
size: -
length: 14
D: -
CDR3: CSASSNQGPRWAFF
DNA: TGCAGTGCTAGTTCGAATCAGGGGCCCAGGTGGGCTTTCTTT

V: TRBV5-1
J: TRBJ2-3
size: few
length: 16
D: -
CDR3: CASSPGGTQATDTQYF
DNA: TGCGCCAGCAGCCCGGGCGGGACTCAGGCCACAGATACGCAGTATTTT

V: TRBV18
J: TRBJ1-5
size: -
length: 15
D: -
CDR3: CASSPQGNSNQPQHF
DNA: TGTGCCAGCTCACCACAGGGGAATAGCAATCAGCCCCAGCATTTT

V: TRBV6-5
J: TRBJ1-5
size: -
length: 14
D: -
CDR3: CASSRTENNQPQHF
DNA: TGTGCCAGCAGCCGGACTGAGAACAATCAGCCCCAGCATTTT

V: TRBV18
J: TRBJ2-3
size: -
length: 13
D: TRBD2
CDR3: CASQGREEDTQYF
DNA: TGTGCCAGCCAAGGCCGGGAGGAAGATACGCAGTATTTT

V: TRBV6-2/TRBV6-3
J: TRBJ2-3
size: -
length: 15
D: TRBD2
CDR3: CASSRRGVDTDTQYF
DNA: TGTGCCAGCAGCCGACGGGGGGTAGACACAGATACGCAGTATTTT

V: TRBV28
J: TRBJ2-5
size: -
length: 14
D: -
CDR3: CASSFWQVQETQYF
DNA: TGTGCCAGCAGTTTTTGGCAGGTCCAAGAGACCCAGTACTTC

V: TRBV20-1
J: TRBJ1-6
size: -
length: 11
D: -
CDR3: CSAKDRAPLHF
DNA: TGCAGTGCTAAGGACAGAGCACCCCTCCACTTT

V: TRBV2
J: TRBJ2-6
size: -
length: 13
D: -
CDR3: CASSSSGANVLTF
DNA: TGTGCCAGCAGTTCTTCTGGGGCCAACGTCCTGACTTTC